This T cell receptor beta chain was sequenced for a study of OX40 agonist ivuxolimab in advanced cancers. The method was immunoSEQ multiplex PCR; TCRdb's version includes in-frame clones alone and lacks a portion of them. The sample lists 35,000 to 50,000 clones; about 90% were seen once. The specimen was CD4+ or CD8+ T cells sorted from blood, collected in a trial of the OX40 agonist ivuxolimab. The TCR originated in an adult with an advanced solid tumor such as melanoma, head and neck, liver or kidney cancer.

In DNA, the CDR3 is TGTGCCAGCTCACCATCATTACCGGGACTAGCGGGAGACTGGGAGCAGTTCTTC. Translated: CASSPSLPGLAGDWEQFF. This chain connects TRBV18 to TRBJ2-1, with 14 bases lining up with TRBD2. CDR1 is KGHSH and CDR2 is LQKENI in the germline V gene. The CDR3 extends over 18 amino acids. The trim removed 2 bases at V and 10 bases at J, leaving 13 bases unmatched.